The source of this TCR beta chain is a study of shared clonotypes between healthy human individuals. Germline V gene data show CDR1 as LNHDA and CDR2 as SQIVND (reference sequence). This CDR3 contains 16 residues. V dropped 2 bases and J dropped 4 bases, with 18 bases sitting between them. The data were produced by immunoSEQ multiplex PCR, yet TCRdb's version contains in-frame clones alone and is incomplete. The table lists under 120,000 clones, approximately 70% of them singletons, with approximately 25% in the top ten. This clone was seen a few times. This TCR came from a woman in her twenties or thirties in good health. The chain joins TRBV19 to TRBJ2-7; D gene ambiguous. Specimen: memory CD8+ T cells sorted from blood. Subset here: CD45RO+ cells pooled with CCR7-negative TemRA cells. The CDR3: CASSISSDGSRYEQYF. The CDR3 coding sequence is TGTGCCAGTAGTATATCTTCCGACGGATCTAGGTACGAGCAGTACTTC.